What follows are 9 T cell receptor beta chains derived from one specimen sequenced in a study of T cells expressing NK-cell markers. TCRdb reprocessed the 5' RACE reads and reports one entry per CDR3 protein, with no DNA. This sample's table reports fewer than 200,000 distinct CDR3 sequences. The source material was blood T cells: a sorted CD56 or NKG2C T cell subset, CD4+ or CD8+ T cells, or bulk PBMC T cells (not recorded which). These TCRs come from a woman between 18 and 75 years old in good health.

The chain combines TRBV18 with TRBJ1-2; no DNA is available, so the TRBD1 call from TCRdb remains unchecked. The CDR3 length is 15 residues. Per the germline V gene, CDR1 is KGHSH and CDR2 is LQKENI. CDR3 residues: CASSPGQGWNYGYTF.

The rearrangement joins TRBV6-5 to TRBJ2-1; TCRdb selects TRBD2, and the lack of DNA leaves this call unchecked. CDR3 size: 16 residues. Germline values: CDR1 MNHEY, CDR2 SVGAGI. The CDR3 sequence: CASSYGRTSGINEQFF.

J is TRBJ1-2 and V is TRBV24-1; TCRdb calls TRBD1, which cannot be checked without DNA. Germline V gene sequence: CDR1 KGHDR, CDR2 SFDVKD. This CDR3 contains 15 residues. The CDR3 region is CATSGRGQGYYGYTF.

CDR3 amino acids: CASRQLAGGPSEQYF. The chain recombines TRBV5-1 with TRBJ2-7; TCRdb indicates TRBD2, and absent DNA this call remains unverified. The CDR3 has 15 residues. Germline-derived CDR1 and CDR2 are SGHRS and YFSETQ.

V and J are TRBV6-1 and TRBJ2-3; TCRdb names TRBD1, which stays unverified in the absence of DNA. This CDR3 contains 12 residues. Germline V gives CDR1 MNHNS, CDR2 SASEGT. CDR3 residues: CASEGRGDTQYF.

J is TRBJ1-2 and V is TRBV20-1; the D call of TRBD1 rests on TCRdb alone, since no DNA is present to check it. CDR3 length equals 14 residues. The V gene's germline CDR1 is DFQATT and CDR2 SNEGSKA (reference sequence). The CDR3 sequence is CSARPDRGQIGYTF.

The chain couples TRBV12-3 or TRBV12-4 to TRBJ2-2; without DNA, the TCRdb call of TRBD2 cannot be checked. CDR3 length: 15 residues. This CDR3 reads CASTISVGNTGELFF.

This sequence joins TRBV5-5 and TRBJ2-7; TCRdb gives TRBD1 as the D gene, but with no DNA this cannot be confirmed. This CDR3 has 15 amino acids. Germline assignment: CDR1 SGHKS and CDR2 YYEKEE (reference sequence). This chain's CDR3 is CASSLKARETYEQYF.

J is TRBJ2-7 and V is TRBV10-3. CDR3 size: 11 residues. The V gene's germline CDR1 is ENHRY and CDR2 SYGVKD. Here the CDR3 reads CAISDPREQYF.